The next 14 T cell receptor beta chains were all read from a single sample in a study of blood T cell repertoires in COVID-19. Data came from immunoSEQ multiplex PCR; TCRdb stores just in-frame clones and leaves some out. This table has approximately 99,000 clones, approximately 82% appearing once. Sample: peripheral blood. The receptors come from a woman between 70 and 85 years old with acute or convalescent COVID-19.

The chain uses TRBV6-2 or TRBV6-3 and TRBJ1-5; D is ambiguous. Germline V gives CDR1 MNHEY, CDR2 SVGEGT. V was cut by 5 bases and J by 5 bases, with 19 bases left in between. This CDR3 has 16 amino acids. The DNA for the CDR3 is TGTGCCAGCAGTCCCAATCTCTTAAGAGTTTATCAGCCCCAGCATTTT. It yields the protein CASSPNLLRVYQPQHF.

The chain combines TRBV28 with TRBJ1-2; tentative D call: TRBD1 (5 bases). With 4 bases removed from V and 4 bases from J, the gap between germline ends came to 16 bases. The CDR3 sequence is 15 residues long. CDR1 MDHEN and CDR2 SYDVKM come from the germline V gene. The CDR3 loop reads CASSSPGGVIYGYTF. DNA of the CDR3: TGTGCCAGCAGTTCCCCGGGGGGGGTTATCTATGGCTACACCTTC.

DNA of the CDR3: TGTGCCAGCAGCTTACCCCCCCGACTAGCAGGAGTGAAGAATGAGCAGTTCTTC. Translated: CASSLPPRLAGVKNEQFF. The chain combines TRBV7-9 with TRBJ2-1; 7 bases map to TRBD2. Germline CDR1 reads SEHNR; CDR2 reads FQNEAQ (reference sequence). With V trimmed by 2 bases and J by 7 bases, 17 bases remained unmatched. The CDR3 is 18 amino acids.

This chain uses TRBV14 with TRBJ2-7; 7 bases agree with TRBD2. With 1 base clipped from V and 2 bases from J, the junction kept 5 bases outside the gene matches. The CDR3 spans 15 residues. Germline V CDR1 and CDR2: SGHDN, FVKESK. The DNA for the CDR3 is TGTGCCAGCAGCCAAGGGGGAAGCGGGACCTACGAGCAGTACTTC. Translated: CASSQGGSGTYEQYF.

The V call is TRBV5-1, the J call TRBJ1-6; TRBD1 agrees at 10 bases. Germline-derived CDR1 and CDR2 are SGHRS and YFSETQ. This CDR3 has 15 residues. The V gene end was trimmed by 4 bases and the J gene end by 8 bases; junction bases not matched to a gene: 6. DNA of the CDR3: TGCGCCAGCAGCGCACCCGGGACAGGGGATTCACCCCTCCACTTT. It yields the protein CASSAPGTGDSPLHF.

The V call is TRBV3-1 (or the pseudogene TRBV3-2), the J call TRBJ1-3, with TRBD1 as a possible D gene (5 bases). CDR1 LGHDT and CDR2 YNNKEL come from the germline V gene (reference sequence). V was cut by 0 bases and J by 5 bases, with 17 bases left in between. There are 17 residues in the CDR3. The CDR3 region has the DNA TGTGCCAGCAGCCAAGATCTCGGAGGGGTTAGTAGAAACACCATATATTTT. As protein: CASSQDLGGVSRNTIYF.

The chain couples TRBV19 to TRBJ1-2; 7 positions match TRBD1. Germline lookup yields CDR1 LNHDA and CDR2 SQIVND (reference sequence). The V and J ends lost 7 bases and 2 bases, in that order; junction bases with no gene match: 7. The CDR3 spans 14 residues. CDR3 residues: CASTRQGLNYGYTF. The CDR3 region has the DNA TGTGCCAGTACCCGACAGGGCTTGAACTATGGCTACACCTTC.

CDR3 in amino acids: CASRRQGPHSNQPQHF. The CDR3, as DNA: TGTGCCAGTAGGCGACAGGGTCCCCATAGCAATCAGCCCCAGCATTTT. V is TRBV19 and J is TRBJ1-5, with 7 bases identical to TRBD1. The CDR3 spans 16 residues. The germline CDR1 and CDR2 sequences are LNHDA and SQIVND (reference sequence). V shed 6 bases, J shed 0 bases, and the junction held 8 bases outside the gene matches.

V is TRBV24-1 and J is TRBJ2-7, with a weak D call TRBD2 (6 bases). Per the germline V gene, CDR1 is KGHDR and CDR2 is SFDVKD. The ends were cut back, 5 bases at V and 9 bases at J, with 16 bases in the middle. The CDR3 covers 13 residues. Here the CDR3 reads CATSGPDGGRQYF. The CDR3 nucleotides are TGTGCCACCAGTGGACCCGACGGGGGAAGGCAGTACTTC.

The CDR3 region has the DNA TGTGCCAGCAGTCCCAGCCCTGGTGACAGGGGCAACAATCAGCCCCAGCATTTT. Amino acid sequence: CASSPSPGDRGNNQPQHF. J is TRBJ1-5 and V is TRBV27, with 8 positions matching TRBD1. Germline V lookup: CDR1 MNHEY, CDR2 SMNVEV (reference sequence). With V trimmed by 5 bases and J by 3 bases, 15 bases remained unmatched. The CDR3 runs to 18 residues.

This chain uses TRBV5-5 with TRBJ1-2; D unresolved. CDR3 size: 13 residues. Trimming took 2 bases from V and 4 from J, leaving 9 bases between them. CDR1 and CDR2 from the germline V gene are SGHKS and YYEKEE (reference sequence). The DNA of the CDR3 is TGTGCCAGCAGCTTCGAGGGCTCCTATGGCTACACCTTC. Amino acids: CASSFEGSYGYTF.

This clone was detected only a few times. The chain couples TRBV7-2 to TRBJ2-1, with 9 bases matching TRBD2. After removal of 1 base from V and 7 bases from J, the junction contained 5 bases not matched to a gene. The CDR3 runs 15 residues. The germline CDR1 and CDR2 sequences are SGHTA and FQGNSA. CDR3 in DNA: TGTGCCAGCAGCTTAGAAAGTAGCGGGAGTAATGAGCAGTTCTTC. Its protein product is CASSLESSGSNEQFF.

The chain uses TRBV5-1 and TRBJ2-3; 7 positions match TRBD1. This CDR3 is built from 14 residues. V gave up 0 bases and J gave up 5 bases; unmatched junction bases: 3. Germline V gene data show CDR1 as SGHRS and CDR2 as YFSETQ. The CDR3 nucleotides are TGCGCCAGCAGCTTGGGACAGGGAAGAGATACGCAGTATTTT. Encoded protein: CASSLGQGRDTQYF.

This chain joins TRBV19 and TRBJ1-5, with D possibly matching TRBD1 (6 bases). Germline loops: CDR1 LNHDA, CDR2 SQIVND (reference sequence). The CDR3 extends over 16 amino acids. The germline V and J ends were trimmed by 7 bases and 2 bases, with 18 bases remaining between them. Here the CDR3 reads CASTTGWGQGNQPQHF. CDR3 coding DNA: TGTGCCAGTACCACGGGCTGGGGGCAAGGCAATCAGCCCCAGCATTTT.